The 29 T cell receptor beta chains presented below share a single source sample, sequenced in a study of early T cells in non-severe SARS-CoV-2 infection. TCRdb called the 5' RACE reads again in MiXCR, with one record for every CDR3 protein. The table has tens of thousands of distinct CDR3 sequences, 9.5% to 15% seen once. Material: whole blood. The receptors were sampled from an adult who was a healthcare worker with PCR-confirmed SARS-CoV-2 infection or an uninfected control (not recorded which).

This clonotype has only a few counts. This chain joins TRBV29-1 and TRBJ2-5; 8 bases are shared with TRBD1. Germline V CDR1 and CDR2: SQVTM, ANQGSEA. J lost 5 bases, V lost 4 bases, and 9 bases had no gene match. This CDR3 has 14 residues. The CDR3 is CSVAPPGGRETQYF. CDR3 in DNA: TGCAGCGTTGCCCCTCCAGGGGGCAGGGAGACCCAGTACTTC.

This clonotype was found many times. The chain joins TRBV29-1 to TRBJ2-7; D tentatively reads TRBD1 or TRBD2 (5 bases each). This CDR3 has 14 amino acids. Between the trimmed V and J ends, which lost 3 bases and 0 bases, there was a span of 12 bases. Germline assignment: CDR1 SQVTM and CDR2 ANQGSEA. CDR3 region: CSVDGDVSSYEQYF. DNA for the CDR3: TGCAGCGTTGATGGGGACGTTAGCTCCTACGAGCAGTACTTC.

This clonotype was counted at least ten times. The V and J genes are TRBV5-1 and TRBJ2-1; D possibly corresponds to TRBD1 (5 bases). Trimming stripped 0 bases from V and 1 base from J, with 8 bases between. The CDR3 consists of 15 residues. Looked up from germline, CDR1 is SGHRS and CDR2 is YFSETQ. The CDR3 DNA reads as TGCGCCAGCAGCTTGGGTGGGGCATCCTACAATGAGCAGTTCTTC. Translated: CASSLGGASYNEQFF.

There are a few counts of this clonotype. V usage is TRBV5-8 and J usage is TRBJ2-3; the D gene is possibly TRBD2 (6 bases). The V end lost 4 bases, the J end lost 0 bases, and 15 bases lay between the germline ends. Germline assignment: CDR1 SGHTS and CDR2 YDEGEE. CDR3 length: 16 amino acids. The CDR3 loop is CASSNLRRDSTDTQYF. The DNA of the CDR3 is TGTGCCAGCAGCAACCTGAGGAGGGACAGCACAGATACGCAGTATTTT.

This clonotype was seen a handful of times. The chain links TRBV5-1 to TRBJ2-1; D might be TRBD1 or TRBD2, each matching 5 bases. This CDR3 contains 15 residues. Trimming took 4 bases from V and 0 from J, leaving 11 bases between them. CDR1 and CDR2 from the germline V gene are SGHRS and YFSETQ. Here the CDR3 DNA reads TGCGCCAGCAGCGGGGGAAGGGGCTCCTACAATGAGCAGTTCTTC. This sequence encodes CASSGGRGSYNEQFF.

The V gene is TRBV5-1, the J gene TRBJ1-2, with TRBD1 identical over 7 bases. The CDR3 is 14 amino acids. Trimming at V came to 0 bases and at J to 6 bases, leaving 5 bases not matched to a gene. Germline V gives CDR1 SGHRS, CDR2 YFSETQ. The chain's CDR3 is CASSLEGQSDGYTF. The DNA of the CDR3 is TGCGCCAGCAGCTTGGAGGGACAGTCGGATGGCTACACCTTC. Together with reference TRBV5-1 and TRBJ1-2, the CDR3 gives the full variable domain: KAGVTQTPRYLIKTRGQQVTLSCSPISGHRSVSWYQQTPGQGLQFLFEYFSETQRNKGNFPGRFSGRQFSNSRSEMNVSTLELGDSALYLCASSLEGQSDGYTFGSGTRLTVV.

V and J are TRBV10-1 and TRBJ2-1; no firm D call. Germline values: CDR1 WNHNN, CDR2 SYGVQD (reference sequence). V was trimmed by 2 bases and J by 9 bases, leaving 14 bases between them. CDR3 length: 14 amino acids. CDR3 nucleotides: TGCGCCAGCAGTGAGCGTGATGGGTGGAGTGAGCAGTTCTTC. It codes for CASSERDGWSEQFF.

V and J are TRBV7-9 and TRBJ1-1, with D perhaps TRBD1 (5 bases). V was pared by 4 bases and J by 0 bases, with 12 bases between. This CDR3 region has 15 residues. CDR1 is SEHNR and CDR2 is FQNEAQ in the germline V gene (reference sequence). The CDR3 DNA follows: TGTGCCAGCAGCTCTAGTTGGGGGATGAACACTGAAGCTTTCTTT. Its translation is CASSSSWGMNTEAFF.

This clonotype was detected many times. The chain joins TRBV5-6 to TRBJ2-1, with 14 positions matching TRBD2. This CDR3 is built from 18 residues. J gave up 0 bases and V 4 bases, and 6 bases lay outside the gene matches. CDR1 and CDR2 (germline): SGHDT, YYEEEE. CDR3 DNA: TGTGCCAGCAGCCCGGGACTAGCGGGGGTCCGCTCCTACAATGAGCAGTTCTTC. It codes for CASSPGLAGVRSYNEQFF.

This clonotype was picked up many times. The rearrangement links TRBV12-3 or TRBV12-4 to TRBJ1-6; D might be TRBD1 (6 bases). This CDR3 region has 14 residues. V lost 4 bases to trimming and J lost 9 bases, with 13 bases between them. The chain's CDR3 is CASSSTGLGSPLHF. CDR3 in DNA: TGTGCCAGCAGTTCTACAGGGCTGGGTTCACCCCTCCACTTT.

A note on this clonotype: The germline gene is not matched at one end of the junction; a read error may be the cause. This sequence joins TRBV5-1 and TRBJ2-7; D remains ambiguous. CDR3 length equals 15 residues. Per germline, CDR1 SGHRS and CDR2 YFSETQ. The CDR3: CASSFGGSKGYVQYF. In DNA form, the CDR3 reads TGCGCCAGCAGCTTTGGTGGTAGTAAGGGCTACGTGCAGTACTTC.

This clonotype was seen many times. In DNA, the CDR3 is TGCAGCGTTGAAAGGGGCGGGATGGATGAGCAGTTCTTC. Its protein product is CSVERGGMDEQFF. The chain recombines TRBV29-1 with TRBJ2-1, with a weak D call TRBD2 (6 bases). From germline, CDR1 is SQVTM and CDR2 ANQGSEA. The V end lost 2 bases, the J end lost 8 bases, and 13 bases lay between the germline ends. This CDR3 is built from 13 residues.

The CDR3 sequence is CSAITGELSDTQYF. The CDR3 DNA follows: TGCAGTGCTATTACAGGGGAGTTGTCCGATACGCAGTATTTT. V is TRBV20-1 and J is TRBJ2-3; 7 bases match TRBD1. With 4 bases clipped from V and 6 bases from J, the junction kept 10 bases outside the gene matches. The CDR3 consists of 14 residues. Germline V gene sequence: CDR1 DFQATT, CDR2 SNEGSKA (reference sequence).

The CDR3 sequence: CASSLGRARDPEAFF. CDR3 sequence (DNA): TGTGCCAGCAGTCTTGGGAGGGCCAGAGATCCTGAAGCTTTCTTT. V gene TRBV12-3 or TRBV12-4 combines with J gene TRBJ1-1; D gene ambiguous. V lost 5 bases and J 6 bases, leaving 19 bases between the germline ends. The CDR3 contains 15 residues.

The rearrangement uses TRBV4-2 and TRBJ2-3, with D maybe TRBD1 (6 bases). This CDR3 spans 16 amino acids. V lost 2 bases and J 5 bases, leaving 17 bases between the germline ends. Per the germline V gene, CDR1 is LGHNA and CDR2 is YNFKEQ. The CDR3 reads CASSQPTGGWGDTQYF. The CDR3 coding sequence is TGTGCCAGCAGCCAACCGACAGGAGGTTGGGGAGATACGCAGTATTTT.

Remarks on this clonotype: This may come from a read error, since a much larger clone is one base off. The chain carries TRBV19 and TRBJ1-5; D gene unclear. CDR1 and CDR2 from the germline V gene are LNHDA and SQIVND (reference sequence). This CDR3 has 15 residues. CDR3 protein: CVSKVGEYSNQPQHF. The DNA for the CDR3 is TGTGTCAGTAAGGTTGGAGAGTATAGCAATCAGCCCCAGCATTTT. Based on the CDR3 plus reference TRBV19 and TRBJ1-5, the full variable domain is DGGITQSPKYLFRKEGQNVTLSCEQNLNHDAMYWYRQDPGQGLRLIYYSQIVNDFQKGDIAEGYSVSREKKESFPLTVTSAQKNPTAFYLCVSKVGEYSNQPQHFGDGTRLSIL.

The J gene is TRBJ2-7, the V gene TRBV7-2; 10 nucleotides match TRBD2. CDR1 and CDR2 (germline): SGHTA, FQGNSA. The CDR3 runs 15 residues. V shed 0 bases and J 5 bases; nucleotides not matched to a gene: 4. The CDR3 nucleotides read TGTGCCAGCAGCTTAGCAGCGGGGGGGCGGGACGAGCAGTACTTC. Translation: CASSLAAGGRDEQYF.

This rearrangement joins TRBV6-6 to TRBJ2-3; 8 positions match TRBD2. This CDR3 comprises 19 residues. CDR1 and CDR2 from the germline V gene are MNHNY and SVGAGI (reference sequence). J lost 6 bases, V lost 0 bases, and 17 bases had no gene match. CDR3 loop: CASSYSRGGPYQARDTQYF. In nucleotides, the CDR3 is TGTGCCAGCAGTTACTCGCGCGGGGGGCCATACCAAGCCCGGGATACGCAGTATTTT.

This clonotype occurred a few times. The genes are TRBV3-1 and TRBJ1-6, with D hard to call. Trimming shortened V by 1 base and J by 9 bases, and 7 bases separated the two germline ends. Per the germline V gene, CDR1 is LGHDT and CDR2 is YNNKEL (reference sequence). This CDR3 region has 13 residues. The CDR3, as DNA: TGTGCCAGCAGCCAAGGGGGAGGTTCACCCCTCCACTTT. Its protein is CASSQGGGSPLHF.

This chain connects TRBV5-1 to TRBJ2-2; TRBD2 might be the D (6 bases). Per germline, CDR1 SGHRS and CDR2 YFSETQ. The CDR3 has 15 amino acids. V was shortened by 9 bases and J by 5 bases, with 20 bases between the two germline ends. DNA for the CDR3: TGCGCCACCACGAGGAGGGAGTTGCGGACCGGGGAGCTGTTTTTT. Protein sequence: CATTRRELRTGELFF.

The rearrangement links TRBV13 to TRBJ2-7; 9 bases line up with TRBD2. There are 14 residues in the CDR3. CDR1 PRHDT and CDR2 FYEKMQ come from the germline V gene (reference sequence). V lost 4 bases to trimming and J lost 3 bases; unmatched junction nucleotides: 4. CDR3 region: CASSWTSDNYEQYF. CDR3 bases: TGTGCCAGCAGCTGGACTAGCGACAACTACGAGCAGTACTTC.

This clonotype has ten or more counts. The rearrangement uses TRBV11-3 and TRBJ2-1, with unresolved D. In germline, CDR1 is SGHNT, CDR2 YENEEA. The CDR3 contains 15 residues. V was cut by 1 base and J by 7 bases, with 14 bases left in between. The CDR3 loop reads CASSLGAVPSNEQFF. DNA for the CDR3: TGTGCCAGCAGCTTAGGCGCGGTTCCCTCGAATGAGCAGTTCTTC.

At least ten counts were recorded for this clonotype. The genes are TRBV30 and TRBJ1-3, with 8 positions matching TRBD1. The length of the CDR3 is 13 residues. The V gene end was trimmed by 3 bases and the J gene end by 14 bases; junction bases not matched to a gene: 12. Germline V gene lookup returns CDR1 GTSNPN and CDR2 SVGIG (reference sequence). The CDR3 reads CAWSGTGPKRVYF. CDR3 coding DNA: TGTGCCTGGAGCGGGACAGGCCCGAAGCGAGTATATTTT.

The rearrangement joins TRBV5-1 to TRBJ2-7; possible D gene TRBD1, 5 bases. The CDR3 runs 14 residues. The germline gives CDR1 SGHRS, CDR2 YFSETQ. The V end lost 4 bases, the J end lost 2 bases, and 13 bases lay between the germline ends. CDR3: CASSRLDRTYEQYF. The CDR3 DNA follows: TGCGCCAGCAGCCGCCTTGACAGAACCTACGAGCAGTACTTC.

This clonotype was detected ten times or more. The V and J genes are TRBV7-8 and TRBJ1-3; D is uncertain. The CDR3 length is 16 residues. With 4 bases removed from V and 0 bases from J, the gap between germline ends came to 13 bases. Germline-derived CDR1 and CDR2 are SGHVS and FQNEAQ. The CDR3 protein is CASSSLLSFSGNTIYF. The CDR3 DNA sequence: TGTGCCAGCAGCTCGTTACTGTCGTTCTCTGGAAACACCATATATTTT.

This clonotype was counted a few times. This chain links TRBV6-5 with TRBJ1-1; D gene unclear. Trimming stripped 2 bases from V and 3 bases from J, with 10 bases between. CDR3 length: 14 residues. Germline V gives CDR1 MNHEY, CDR2 SVGAGI. The CDR3: CASSYGRWDTEAFF. The CDR3 DNA follows: TGTGCCAGCAGTTACGGTCGGTGGGACACTGAAGCTTTCTTT.

This clonotype was observed a handful of times. The CDR3, as DNA: TGTGCCAGCAGCCAAGATTCGGCAGGGGGTGGCACAGATACGCAGTATTTT. Translated, it gives CASSQDSAGGGTDTQYF. The gene calls are TRBV14 and TRBJ2-3; 7 bases line up with TRBD1. The CDR3 has 17 amino acids. The germline V gene has CDR1 SGHDN and CDR2 FVKESK. V lost 0 bases, J lost 1 base, and 7 bases stayed unmatched.

This clonotype has just a few counts. The chain employs TRBV25-1 and TRBJ2-7; D is perhaps TRBD1 or TRBD2 (5 bases each). Between the trimmed V and J ends, which lost 8 bases and 3 bases, there was a span of 8 bases. Germline V lookup: CDR1 MGHDK, CDR2 SYGVNS. CDR3 length: 11 residues. The CDR3 sequence is CASVGGYEQYF. Here the CDR3 DNA reads TGTGCCAGCGTTGGGGGCTACGAGCAGTACTTC.

The chain recombines TRBV29-1 with TRBJ1-5; D is undetermined. V lost 7 bases and J lost 9, with 13 bases in between. Germline V gene data show CDR1 as SQVTM and CDR2 as ANQGSEA. The CDR3 is made up of 11 amino acids. The CDR3 protein is CSGGKRRPQHF. DNA of the CDR3: TGCAGCGGTGGAAAACGGAGGCCCCAGCATTTT.